This is a list of T cell receptor beta chains from one sample in a study of cytomegalovirus exposure and HLA in healthy donors. Sequencing used immunoSEQ multiplex PCR; TCRdb keeps in-frame clones, though not all of them. The table shows 93,000 or so clones, with 76% occurring only once. The sample was PBMCs. Receptor source: a woman between 18 and 30 years old in good health and CMV-seropositive. CDR3s leave out the opening cysteine and the closing phenylalanine or tryptophan.

J: TRBJ2-7
V: TRBV7-2
CDR3: ASSLTGQGDSYEQY

J: TRBJ1-2
V: TRBV14
CDR3: ASSQGYRVRGYT

J: TRBJ2-5
V: TRBV5-6
CDR3: ASSLETALETQY

J: TRBJ2-1
V: TRBV6-5
CDR3: ASTETGGPRNEQF

J: TRBJ1-1
V: TRBV5-4
CDR3: ASSLGTANTEAF

J: TRBJ1-4
V: TRBV5-1
CDR3: ASSLGERANEKLF

J: TRBJ2-2
V: TRBV27
CDR3: ASQTSGRVNTGELF

J: TRBJ2-1
V: TRBV28
CDR3: ASSFLSGRNNEQF

J: TRBJ2-2
V: TRBV5-1
CDR3: ASSVGATGELF

J: TRBJ1-1
V: TRBV6-5
CDR3: ASSYGTGGAGTEAF

J: TRBJ1-4
V: TRBV29-1
CDR3: SVGGGRNEKLF

J: TRBJ2-1
V: TRBV9
CDR3: ASSVVSRDEQF

J: TRBJ2-1
V: TRBV27
CDR3: ASSFSITFHEQF

J: TRBJ2-3
V: TRBV19
CDR3: ASSMGQGYTADTQY

J: TRBJ2-1
V: TRBV4-2
CDR3: ASSQDGHAGGNEQF

J: TRBJ1-2
V: TRBV5-4
CDR3: ASSLSRDGYT

J: TRBJ1-6
V: TRBV6-5
CDR3: ASSYQGANSPLH

J: TRBJ1-6
V: TRBV7-9
CDR3: ASSLGQSNSPLH

J: TRBJ1-5
V: TRBV7-2
CDR3: ASSPDYGTGHLSNQPQH

J: TRBJ2-1
V: TRBV18
CDR3: ASSPQGDSYNEQF

J: TRBJ2-7
V: TRBV7-8
CDR3: ASIPDRSYEQY